Each of the 9 T cell receptor beta chains below was sequenced from the same sample in a study of T cell repertoires in cytomegalovirus infection. A single record per CDR3 protein comes from TCRdb applying MiXCR to the reads. The sample consists of some 400,000 distinct CDR3 sequences, roughly 20% of them appearing once. The sequencing input was PBMCs. These receptors all come from a human donor in good health (CMV status not recorded). Some clones in this sample may be carry-over from other donors' samples.

The sample holds a few counts of this clonotype. V and J are TRBV20-1 and TRBJ2-5; D is possibly TRBD2 (5 bases). This CDR3 region has 14 residues. The germline V gene encodes CDR1 DFQATT and CDR2 SNEGSKA (reference sequence). V was pared by 1 base and J by 5 bases, with 14 bases between. The CDR3 coding sequence is TGCAGTGCTAGAGTGCCCGGGGTTAGCGAGACCCAGTACTTC. Amino acids: CSARVPGVSETQYF.

This chain links TRBV12-3 or TRBV12-4 with TRBJ2-7; 9 bases line up with TRBD2. This CDR3 region has 14 residues. J lost 4 bases, V lost 5 bases, and 6 bases had no gene match. The CDR3 here is CASSGLAYMYEQYF. CDR3 nucleotides: TGTGCCAGCAGTGGACTAGCGTACATGTACGAGCAGTACTTC.

CDR3 bases: TGTGCCAGTTTAAACGGTAGGAACACTGAAGCTTTCTTT. It is translated as CASLNGRNTEAFF. The chain joins TRBV19 to TRBJ1-1, with D hard to call. V lost 8 bases and J 1 base, leaving 11 bases between the germline ends. CDR3 length: 13 residues. Germline V lookup: CDR1 LNHDA, CDR2 SQIVND (reference sequence).

This clonotype appeared a few times. Sequence at one end of the junction differs from germline and may be a read error. The chain uses TRBV2 and TRBJ2-7, with 7 bases aligning to TRBD1. The CDR3 sequence is 13 residues long. Germline V gene sequence: CDR1 SNHLY, CDR2 FYNNEI. The CDR3, as DNA: TGTGCCAGCAGTAAGGAGAGCCGGGACAGATTAATTTTC. Its protein is CASSKESRDRLIF.

This clonotype was seen at least ten times. The chain couples TRBV7-2 to TRBJ2-7; D might be TRBD1 (6 bases). CDR1 is SGHTA and CDR2 is FQGNSA in the germline V gene. The CDR3 length is 14 residues. Trimming took off 1 base at V and 3 bases at J, with 10 bases between the two ends. CDR3 nucleotide sequence: TGTGCCAGCAGCTTAGGAGGACAGATCTACGAGCAGTACTTC. This encodes CASSLGGQIYEQYF.

Only a few counts were recorded for this clonotype. This rearrangement joins TRBV5-6 to TRBJ1-1; D possibly corresponds to TRBD1 (5 bases). V was cut by 4 bases and J by 4 bases, with 17 bases left in between. This CDR3 region has 15 residues. The germline V gene encodes CDR1 SGHDT and CDR2 YYEEEE. CDR3 amino acids: CASSIWGLVVTEAFF. CDR3 DNA sequence: TGTGCCAGCAGCATCTGGGGGTTGGTGGTCACTGAAGCTTTCTTT.

In this sample, this clonotype turned up many times. The chain combines TRBV7-2 with TRBJ2-3; TRBD2 agrees at 13 bases. V lost 7 bases to trimming and J lost 5 bases; unmatched junction nucleotides: 15. CDR3 length: 18 amino acids. Germline CDR1 is SGHTA and CDR2 is FQGNSA. The CDR3 region is CASTQAVTSGRARDTQYF. In nucleotides, the CDR3 is TGTGCCAGCACCCAGGCCGTTACTAGCGGGAGGGCCAGAGATACGCAGTATTTT.

The table lists this clonotype with a few counts. The chain couples TRBV5-1 to TRBJ1-6; D perhaps matches TRBD1 (5 bases). The germline V gene encodes CDR1 SGHRS and CDR2 YFSETQ. V gave up 2 bases and J gave up 8 bases, with 14 bases separating them. The CDR3 consists of 15 residues. In DNA form, the CDR3 reads TGCGCCAGCAGCTTATACAGGAATGGTTATTCACCCCTCCACTTT. Protein product: CASSLYRNGYSPLHF.

Of note for this clonotype: This likely comes from a read error, as the CDR3 has no conserved phenylalanine or tryptophan at its end. The chain couples TRBV6-5 to TRBJ1-5, with 7 bases identical to TRBD1. V dropped 5 bases and J dropped 2; count of bases not matched to a gene: 6. The germline V gene encodes CDR1 MNHEY and CDR2 SVGAGI. The CDR3 is 15 amino acids. The CDR3 loop is CASSRDRVGNQPQHL. CDR3 sequence (DNA): TGTGCCAGCAGTCGAGACAGGGTTGGCAATCAGCCCCAGCATCTT.